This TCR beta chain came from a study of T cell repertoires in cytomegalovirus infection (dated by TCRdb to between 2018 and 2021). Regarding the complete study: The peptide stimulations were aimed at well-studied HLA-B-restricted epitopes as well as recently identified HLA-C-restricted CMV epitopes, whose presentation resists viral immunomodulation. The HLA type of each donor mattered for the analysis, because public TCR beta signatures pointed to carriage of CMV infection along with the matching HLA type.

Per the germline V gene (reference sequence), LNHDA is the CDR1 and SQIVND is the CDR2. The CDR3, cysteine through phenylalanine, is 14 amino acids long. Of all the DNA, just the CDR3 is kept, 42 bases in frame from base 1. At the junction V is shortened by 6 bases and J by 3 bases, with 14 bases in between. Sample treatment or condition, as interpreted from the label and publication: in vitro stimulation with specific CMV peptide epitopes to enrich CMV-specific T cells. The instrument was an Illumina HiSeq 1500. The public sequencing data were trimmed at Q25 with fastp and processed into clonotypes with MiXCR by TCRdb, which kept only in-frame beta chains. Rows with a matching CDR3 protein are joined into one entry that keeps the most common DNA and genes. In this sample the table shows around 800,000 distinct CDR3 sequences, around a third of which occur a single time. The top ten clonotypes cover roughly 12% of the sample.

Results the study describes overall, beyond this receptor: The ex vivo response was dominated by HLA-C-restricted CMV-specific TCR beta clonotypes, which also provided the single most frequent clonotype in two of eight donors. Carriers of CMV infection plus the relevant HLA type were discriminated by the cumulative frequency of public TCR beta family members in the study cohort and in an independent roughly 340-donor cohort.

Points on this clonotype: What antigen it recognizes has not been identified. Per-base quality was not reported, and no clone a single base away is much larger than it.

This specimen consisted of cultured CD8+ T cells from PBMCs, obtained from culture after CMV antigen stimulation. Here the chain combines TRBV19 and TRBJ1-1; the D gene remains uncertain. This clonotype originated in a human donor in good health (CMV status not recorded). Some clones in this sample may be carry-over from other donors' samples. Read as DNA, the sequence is TGTGCCAGTAGCAAGAAAGAGAGGTACACTGAAGCTTTCTTT. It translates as CASSKKERYTEAFF.